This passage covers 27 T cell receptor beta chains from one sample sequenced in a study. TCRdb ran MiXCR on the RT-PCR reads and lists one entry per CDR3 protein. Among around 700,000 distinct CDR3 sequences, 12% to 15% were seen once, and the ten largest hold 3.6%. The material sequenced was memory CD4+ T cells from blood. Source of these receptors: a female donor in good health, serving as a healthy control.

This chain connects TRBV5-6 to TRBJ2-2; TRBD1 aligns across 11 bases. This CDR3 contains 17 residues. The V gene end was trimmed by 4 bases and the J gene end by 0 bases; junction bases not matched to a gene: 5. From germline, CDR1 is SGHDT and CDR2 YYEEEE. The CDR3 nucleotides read TGTGCCAGCAGCCGGACAGGGGGCCTTTCGAACACCGGGGAGCTGTTTTTT. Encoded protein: CASSRTGGLSNTGELFF.

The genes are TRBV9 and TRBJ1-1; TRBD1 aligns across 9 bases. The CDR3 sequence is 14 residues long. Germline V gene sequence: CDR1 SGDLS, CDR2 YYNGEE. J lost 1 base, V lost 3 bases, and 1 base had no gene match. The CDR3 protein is CASSADRGNTEAFF. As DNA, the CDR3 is TGTGCCAGCAGCGCGGACAGGGGGAACACTGAAGCTTTCTTT.

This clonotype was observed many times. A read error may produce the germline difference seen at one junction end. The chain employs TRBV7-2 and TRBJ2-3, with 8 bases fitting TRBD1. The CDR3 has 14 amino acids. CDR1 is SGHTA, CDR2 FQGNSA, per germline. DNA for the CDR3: TGCGCCAGCAGCTTGGACAGGGCCACAGATACGCAGTATTTT. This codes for CASSLDRATDTQYF.

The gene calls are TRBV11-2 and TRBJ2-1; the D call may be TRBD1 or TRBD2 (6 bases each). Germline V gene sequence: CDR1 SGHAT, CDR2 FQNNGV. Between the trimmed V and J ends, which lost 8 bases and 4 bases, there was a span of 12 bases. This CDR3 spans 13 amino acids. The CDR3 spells CASLKGGYNEQFF. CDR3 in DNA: TGTGCCAGCCTCAAGGGGGGATACAATGAGCAGTTCTTC.

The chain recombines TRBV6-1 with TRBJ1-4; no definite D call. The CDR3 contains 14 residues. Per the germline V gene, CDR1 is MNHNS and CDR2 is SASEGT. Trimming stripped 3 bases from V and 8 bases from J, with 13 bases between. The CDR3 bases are TGTGCCAGCAGTGACCGGGTAGTAGGGGAAAAACTGTTTTTT. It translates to CASSDRVVGEKLFF.

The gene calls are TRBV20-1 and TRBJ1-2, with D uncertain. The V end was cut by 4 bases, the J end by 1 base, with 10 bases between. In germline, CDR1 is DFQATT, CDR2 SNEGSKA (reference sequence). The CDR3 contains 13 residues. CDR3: CSAISPRNYGYTF. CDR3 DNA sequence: TGCAGTGCTATAAGTCCCCGTAACTATGGCTACACCTTC.

The chain's CDR3 is CASSLVLSTGELFF. The CDR3 DNA sequence: TGCGCCAGCAGCTTGGTTTTGAGCACCGGGGAGCTGTTTTTT. The chain uses TRBV5-1 and TRBJ2-2; no definite D call. The CDR3 spans 14 residues. The V gene's germline CDR1 is SGHRS and CDR2 YFSETQ. Trimming took off 0 bases at V and 4 bases at J, with 7 bases between the two ends. Using reference TRBV5-1 and TRBJ2-2 for the parts outside the CDR3, the full variable domain is KAGVTQTPRYLIKTRGQQVTLSCSPISGHRSVSWYQQTPGQGLQFLFEYFSETQRNKGNFPGRFSGRQFSNSRSEMNVSTLELGDSALYLCASSLVLSTGELFFGEGSRLTVL.

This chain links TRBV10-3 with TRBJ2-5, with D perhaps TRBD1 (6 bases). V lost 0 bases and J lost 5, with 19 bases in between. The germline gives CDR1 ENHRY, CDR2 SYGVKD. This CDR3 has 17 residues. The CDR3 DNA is TGTGCCATCAGTGAGTCGGGAAGGACAGCTGGCGGGGAGACCCAGTACTTC. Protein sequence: CAISESGRTAGGETQYF.

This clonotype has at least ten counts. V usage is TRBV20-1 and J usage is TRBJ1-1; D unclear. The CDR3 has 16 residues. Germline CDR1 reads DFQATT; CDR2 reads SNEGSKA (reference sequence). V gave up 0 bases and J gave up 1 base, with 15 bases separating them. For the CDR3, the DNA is TGCAGTGCTAGAGACAGTTTCAAGAGGTCGAACACTGAAGCTTTCTTT. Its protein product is CSARDSFKRSNTEAFF.

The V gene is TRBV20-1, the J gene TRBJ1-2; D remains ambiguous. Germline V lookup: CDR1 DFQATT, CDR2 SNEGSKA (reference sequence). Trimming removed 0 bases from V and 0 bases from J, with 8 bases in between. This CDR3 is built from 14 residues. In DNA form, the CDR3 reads TGCAGTGCTAGAGATTCGCTGGCTAACTATGGCTACACCTTC. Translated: CSARDSLANYGYTF.

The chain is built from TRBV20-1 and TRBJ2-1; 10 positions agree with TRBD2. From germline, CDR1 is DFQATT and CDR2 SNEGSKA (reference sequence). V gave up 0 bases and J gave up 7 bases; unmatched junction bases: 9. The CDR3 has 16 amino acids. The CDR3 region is CSARDRLAGVWNEQFF. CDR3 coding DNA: TGCAGTGCTAGAGATCGCCTAGCGGGAGTCTGGAATGAGCAGTTCTTC.

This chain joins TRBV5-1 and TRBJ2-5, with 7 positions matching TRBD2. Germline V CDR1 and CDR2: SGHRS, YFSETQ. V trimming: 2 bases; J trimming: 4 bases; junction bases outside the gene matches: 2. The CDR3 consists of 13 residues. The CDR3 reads CASSFGTTETQYF. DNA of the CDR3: TGCGCCAGCAGCTTTGGGACTACAGAGACCCAGTACTTC.

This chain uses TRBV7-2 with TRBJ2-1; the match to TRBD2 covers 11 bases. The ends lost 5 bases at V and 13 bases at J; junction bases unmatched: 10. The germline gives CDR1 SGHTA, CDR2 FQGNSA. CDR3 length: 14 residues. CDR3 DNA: TGTGCCAGCAGCCCGGGACTAGCGGAAAAAAATCAGTTCTTC. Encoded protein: CASSPGLAEKNQFF.

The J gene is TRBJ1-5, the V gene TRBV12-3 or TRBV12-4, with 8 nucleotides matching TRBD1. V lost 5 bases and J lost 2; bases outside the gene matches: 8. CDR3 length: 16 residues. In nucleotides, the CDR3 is TGTGCCAGCAGTGCTCGGACAGGGATGGGCAATCAGCCCCAGCATTTT. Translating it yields CASSARTGMGNQPQHF.

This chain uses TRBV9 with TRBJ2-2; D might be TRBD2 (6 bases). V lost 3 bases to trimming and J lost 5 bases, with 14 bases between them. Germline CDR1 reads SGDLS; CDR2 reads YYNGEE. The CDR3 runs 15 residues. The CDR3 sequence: CASSARGGGTGELFF. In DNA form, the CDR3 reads TGTGCCAGCAGCGCGAGGGGAGGTGGGACCGGGGAGCTGTTTTTT.

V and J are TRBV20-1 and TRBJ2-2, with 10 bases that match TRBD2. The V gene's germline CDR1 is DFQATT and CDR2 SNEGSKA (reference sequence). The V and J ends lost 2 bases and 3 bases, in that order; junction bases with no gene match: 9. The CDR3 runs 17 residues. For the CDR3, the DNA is TGCAGTGCTAGACGAGCGGGGGGGCCCGGGGACACCGGGGAGCTGTTTTTT. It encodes CSARRAGGPGDTGELFF.

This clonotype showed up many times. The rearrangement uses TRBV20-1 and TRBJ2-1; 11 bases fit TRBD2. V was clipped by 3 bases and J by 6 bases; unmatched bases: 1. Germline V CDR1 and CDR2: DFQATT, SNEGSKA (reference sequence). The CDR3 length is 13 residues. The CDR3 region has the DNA TGCAGTGCTAGGACTAGCGGGACCAATGAGCAGTTCTTC. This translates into CSARTSGTNEQFF.

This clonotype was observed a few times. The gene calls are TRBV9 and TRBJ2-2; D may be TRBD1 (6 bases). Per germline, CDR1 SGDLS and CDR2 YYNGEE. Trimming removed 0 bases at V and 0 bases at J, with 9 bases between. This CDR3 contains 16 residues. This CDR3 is CASSVDGTTNTGELFF. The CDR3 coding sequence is TGTGCCAGCAGCGTAGACGGGACAACGAACACCGGGGAGCTGTTTTTT.

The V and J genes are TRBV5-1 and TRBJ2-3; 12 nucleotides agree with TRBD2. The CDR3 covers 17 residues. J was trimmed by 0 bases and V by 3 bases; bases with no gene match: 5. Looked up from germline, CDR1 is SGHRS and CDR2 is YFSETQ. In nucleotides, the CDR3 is TGCGCCAGCAGCTGGATCGGGACTAGCGGGAGCACAGATACGCAGTATTTT. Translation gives CASSWIGTSGSTDTQYF.

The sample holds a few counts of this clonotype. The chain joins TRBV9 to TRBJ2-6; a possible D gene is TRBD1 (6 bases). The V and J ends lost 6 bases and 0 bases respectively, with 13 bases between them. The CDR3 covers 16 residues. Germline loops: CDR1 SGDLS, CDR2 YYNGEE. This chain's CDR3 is CASTRDIISGANVLTF. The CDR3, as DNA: TGTGCCAGCACTCGGGACATCATCTCTGGGGCCAACGTCCTGACTTTC.

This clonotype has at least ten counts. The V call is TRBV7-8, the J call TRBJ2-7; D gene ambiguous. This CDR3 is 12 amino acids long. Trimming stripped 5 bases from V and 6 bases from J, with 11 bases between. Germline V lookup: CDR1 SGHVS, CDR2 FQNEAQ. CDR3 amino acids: CASSPSVGEQYF. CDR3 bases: TGTGCCAGCAGCCCATCTGTGGGCGAGCAGTACTTC.

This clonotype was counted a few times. In DNA, the CDR3 is TGCAGTGCTAGCCGGACGGGATTGGGGGGTATAGAAGAGACCCAGTACTTC. The encoded protein is CSASRTGLGGIEETQYF. This sequence joins TRBV20-1 and TRBJ2-5; perhaps TRBD2 as D (6 bases). This CDR3 has 17 residues. Trimming removed 3 bases from V and 3 bases from J, with 23 bases in between. CDR1 DFQATT and CDR2 SNEGSKA come from the germline V gene (reference sequence).

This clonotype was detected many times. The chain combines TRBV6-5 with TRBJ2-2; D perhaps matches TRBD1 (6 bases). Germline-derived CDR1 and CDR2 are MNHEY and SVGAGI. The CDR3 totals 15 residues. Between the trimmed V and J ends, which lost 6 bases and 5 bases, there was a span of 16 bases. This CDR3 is CASSNGQSLTGELFF. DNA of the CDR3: TGTGCCAGCAGCAACGGACAGAGTCTTACCGGGGAGCTGTTTTTT.

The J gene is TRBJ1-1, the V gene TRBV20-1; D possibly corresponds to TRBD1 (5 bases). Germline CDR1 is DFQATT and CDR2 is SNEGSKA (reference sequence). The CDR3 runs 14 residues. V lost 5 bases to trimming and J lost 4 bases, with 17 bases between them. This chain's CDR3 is CSAGHGGAGTEAFF. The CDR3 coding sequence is TGCAGTGCTGGTCATGGAGGGGCGGGCACTGAAGCTTTCTTT.

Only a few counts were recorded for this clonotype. This chain's CDR3 is CASSLAMQNEQFF. The CDR3 DNA reads as TGTGCCAGCTCACTCGCGATGCAGAATGAGCAGTTCTTC. The V and J genes are TRBV18 and TRBJ2-1; D not certain. The CDR3 is 13 residues long. Trimming pared 4 bases from V and 7 bases from J, leaving 11 bases between. In germline, CDR1 is KGHSH, CDR2 LQKENI.

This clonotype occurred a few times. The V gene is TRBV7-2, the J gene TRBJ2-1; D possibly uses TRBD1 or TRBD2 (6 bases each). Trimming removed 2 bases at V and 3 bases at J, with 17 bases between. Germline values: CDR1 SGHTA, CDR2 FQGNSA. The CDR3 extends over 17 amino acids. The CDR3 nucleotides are TGTGCCAGCAGCTTATTCGGCAGGGGAGGTAGCTACAATGAGCAGTTCTTC. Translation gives CASSLFGRGGSYNEQFF.

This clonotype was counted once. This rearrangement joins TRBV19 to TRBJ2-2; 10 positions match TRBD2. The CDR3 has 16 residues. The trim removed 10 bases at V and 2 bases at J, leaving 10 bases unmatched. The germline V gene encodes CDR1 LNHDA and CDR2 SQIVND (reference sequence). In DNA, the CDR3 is TGTGCCACCCCTCGCCGACTAGCGGGCAACACCGGGGAGCTGTTTTTT. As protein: CATPRRLAGNTGELFF.